The 16 T cell receptor beta chains below all came from one sample that was sequenced in a study of blood T cells in healthy people across ages. Next came a second PCR, run for about 7 to 11 cycles, which used a sample-barcoded 5' primer along with a J-beta primer mix. TCRdb re-derived calls from the 5' RACE reads in MiXCR, one entry per CDR3 protein. The repertoire includes 270,000 or so distinct CDR3 sequences, around 27% of them detected once, and approximately 30% sits in the top ten. The sequenced sample was blood. The receptors come from a woman in her seventies in good health.

Here the CDR3 reads CASSRHAGEQYF. The CDR3 region has the DNA TGTGCCAGCAGCCGACATGCGGGCGAGCAGTACTTC. V gene TRBV11-2 combines with J gene TRBJ2-7, with D possibly TRBD2 on 5 matching bases. The CDR3 spans 12 residues. Between the trimmed V and J ends, which lost 5 bases and 6 bases, there was a span of 11 bases. CDR1 is SGHAT, CDR2 FQNNGV, per germline.

The CDR3 DNA follows: TGTGCCAGCAGTACCAGACAGGGGGTCTCCCCCCTCTATGGCTACACCTTC. Translated, it gives CASSTRQGVSPLYGYTF. This chain links TRBV28 with TRBJ1-2; 9 bases align to TRBD1. The germline CDR1 and CDR2 sequences are MDHEN and SYDVKM. V was pared by 5 bases and J by 4 bases, with 14 bases of the junction left unmatched. The CDR3 covers 17 residues.

V and J are TRBV7-2 and TRBJ1-4; D gene ambiguous. The V and J ends lost 1 base and 5 bases respectively, with 11 bases between them. The CDR3 covers 15 residues. Germline CDR1 reads SGHTA; CDR2 reads FQGNSA. CDR3 residues: CASSLVVGINEKLFF. Here the CDR3 DNA reads TGTGCCAGCAGCTTAGTGGTTGGCATAAATGAAAAACTGTTTTTT.

The chain has TRBV3-1 and TRBJ1-2, with unresolved D. The CDR3 runs 12 residues. The germline V and J ends were trimmed by 2 bases and 11 bases, with 12 bases remaining between them. Germline CDR1 is LGHDT and CDR2 is YNNKEL (reference sequence). CDR3 sequence reads: CASSQTVGPYTF. CDR3 in DNA: TGTGCCAGCAGCCAAACCGTTGGGCCTTACACCTTC.

Ten or more counts support this clonotype. Germline is not matched at one junction end, which may reflect a read error. The chain combines TRBV7-9 with TRBJ2-1; 9 bases fit TRBD2. The CDR3 has 15 residues. Looked up from germline, CDR1 is SEHNR and CDR2 is FQNEAQ (reference sequence). The CDR3 DNA follows: TGTGCCAGCAGCCTAGCGGGAAAATCCTACAATGAGCAGTTCTTC. It encodes CASSLAGKSYNEQFF.

J is TRBJ2-1 and V is TRBV28, with a possible D match to TRBD2 (7 bases). The germline V gene has CDR1 MDHEN and CDR2 SYDVKM. The CDR3 length is 14 residues. V lost 6 bases, J lost 1 base, and 10 bases lay in between. This chain's CDR3 is CASRAGQSYNEQFF. The CDR3 region has the DNA TGTGCCAGCAGAGCGGGACAATCCTACAATGAGCAGTTCTTC.

In its sample, this clonotype was seen many times. The chain is built from TRBV12-3 or TRBV12-4 and TRBJ1-5, with TRBD1 matching 9 bases. J was trimmed by 6 bases and V by 5 bases; bases with no gene match: 8. This CDR3 spans 15 amino acids. The CDR3 DNA sequence: TGTGCCAGCAGTCCGGGACAGGGAGATTTTCAGCCCCAGCATTTT. It encodes CASSPGQGDFQPQHF.

This chain links TRBV20-1 with TRBJ2-5; D is unclear. Trimming left V 0 bases short and J 5 bases short, with 16 bases between. The CDR3 totals 15 residues. Germline loops: CDR1 DFQATT, CDR2 SNEGSKA (reference sequence). In DNA, the CDR3 is TGCAGTGCTAGAGATACGTCCCGAAGAGGCGAGACCCAGTACTTC. This encodes CSARDTSRRGETQYF.

This clonotype was recorded a few times. The V and J genes are TRBV29-1 and TRBJ1-1, with TRBD1 identical over 9 bases. Trimming removed 6 bases from V and 5 bases from J; junction bases left unmatched: 4. The germline V gene has CDR1 SQVTM and CDR2 ANQGSEA. The CDR3 is made up of 12 amino acids. CDR3 nucleotides: TGCAGCGTCGGGACAGGGAAAACTGAAGCTTTCTTT. This gives the protein CSVGTGKTEAFF. Variable domain in full (rest from reference TRBV29-1 and TRBJ1-1): SAVISQKPSRDICQRGTSLTIQCQVDSQVTMMFWYRQQPGQSLTLIATANQGSEATYESGFVIDKFPISRPNLTFSTLTVSNMSPEDSSIYLCSVGTGKTEAFFGQGTRLTVV.

The chain combines TRBV5-6 with TRBJ2-7, with D hard to call. The V end lost 1 base, the J end lost 2 bases, and 25 bases lay between the germline ends. Germline values: CDR1 SGHDT, CDR2 YYEEEE. CDR3 size: 19 residues. CDR3 sequence (DNA): TGTGCCAGCAGCTTGAGATCGTGGGCAGAGACAAAACCAACCTACGAGCAGTACTTC. Amino acids: CASSLRSWAETKPTYEQYF.

There are a few counts of this clonotype. V gene TRBV9 combines with J gene TRBJ2-1; 9 positions match TRBD2. The CDR3 runs 18 residues. The V gene's germline CDR1 is SGDLS and CDR2 YYNGEE. The J segment lost 2 bases and the V segment lost 1 base, leaving 10 bases of the junction unmatched. The CDR3 DNA reads TGTGCCAGCAGCGTATCAGGTGGGGCTAGCGGGGCCTACAATGAGCAGTTCTTC. Translated: CASSVSGGASGAYNEQFF. The full variable domain, in which reference TRBV9 and TRBJ2-1 provide the parts outside the CDR3, is DSGVTQTPKHLITATGQRVTLRCSPRSGDLSVYWYQQSLDQGLQFLIQYYNGEERAKGNILERFSAQQFPDLHSELNLSSLELGDSALYFCASSVSGGASGAYNEQFFGPGTRLTVL.

The chain recombines TRBV28 with TRBJ2-5; TRBD2 might be the D (6 bases). Deletions cut 2 bases from V and 6 bases from J, with 16 bases between. This CDR3 has 15 residues. The germline V gene has CDR1 MDHEN and CDR2 SYDVKM. CDR3 amino acids: CASSLGSDYFKTQYF. The CDR3 DNA follows: TGTGCCAGCAGTTTAGGGTCGGACTATTTCAAGACCCAGTACTTC. Complete variable domain (other parts from reference TRBV28 and TRBJ2-5): DVKVTQSSRYLVKRTGEKVFLECVQDMDHENMFWYRQDPGLGLRLIYFSYDVKMKEKGDIPEGYSVSREKKERFSLILESASTNQTSMYLCASSLGSDYFKTQYFGPGTRLLVL.

The rearrangement links TRBV20-1 to TRBJ2-1; 12 nucleotides line up with TRBD2. The ends lost 0 bases at V and 8 bases at J; junction bases unmatched: 11. The germline V gene has CDR1 DFQATT and CDR2 SNEGSKA (reference sequence). The CDR3 sequence is 17 residues long. Here the CDR3 reads CSARDATTSGGVYEQFF. The CDR3, as DNA: TGCAGTGCTAGAGATGCTACGACTAGCGGGGGCGTATATGAGCAGTTCTTC.

The V call is TRBV20-1, the J call TRBJ1-5; D remains unclear. The germline CDR1 and CDR2 sequences are DFQATT and SNEGSKA (reference sequence). CDR3 length: 14 residues. Trimming shortened V by 7 bases and J by 5 bases, and 18 bases separated the two germline ends. This chain's CDR3 is CSVVLRHPDQPQHF. CDR3 sequence (DNA): TGCAGTGTCGTTCTTCGACACCCCGATCAGCCCCAGCATTTT.

The rearrangement links TRBV29-1 to TRBJ2-7, with D perhaps TRBD1 (6 bases). The germline V gene has CDR1 SQVTM and CDR2 ANQGSEA. Trimming took 4 bases from V and 2 from J, leaving 21 bases between them. CDR3 length: 16 residues. This CDR3 reads CSVGLPLGQGPYEQYF. In DNA form, the CDR3 reads TGCAGCGTTGGACTACCTTTAGGTCAGGGGCCCTACGAGCAGTACTTC.

This clonotype came up a few times. The junction departs from the called germline gene at one end, perhaps through a read error. The chain uses TRBV10-3 and TRBJ2-5, with 7 bases identical to TRBD2. CDR1 is ENHRY and CDR2 is SYGVKD in the germline V gene. The CDR3 length is 16 residues. CDR3 amino acids: CAIRESIGRIQETQYF. The CDR3, as DNA: TGTGCCATCAGGGAGTCGATCGGGAGGATCCAAGAGACCCAGTACTTC.